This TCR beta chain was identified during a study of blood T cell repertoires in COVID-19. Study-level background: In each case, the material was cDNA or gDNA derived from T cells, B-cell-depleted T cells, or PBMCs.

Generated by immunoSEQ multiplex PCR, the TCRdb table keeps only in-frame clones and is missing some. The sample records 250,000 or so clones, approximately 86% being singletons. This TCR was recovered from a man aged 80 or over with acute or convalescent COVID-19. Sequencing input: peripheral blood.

CDR3 sequence: CASSPLRGSKNEQFF. Written as DNA, the CDR3 is TGTGCCAGCAGTCCCCTACGCGGGAGTAAAAATGAGCAGTTCTTC. The chain employs TRBV6-5 and TRBJ2-1, with 7 bases aligning to TRBD2. The CDR3 loop spans 15 amino acids. The J segment lost 7 bases and the V segment lost 5 bases, leaving 11 bases of the junction unmatched. The V gene's germline CDR1 is MNHEY and CDR2 SVGAGI.